These 10 T cell receptor beta chains were all obtained from the same sample, sequenced in a study of somatic mutations in cytotoxic T cells in rheumatoid arthritis (TCRdb year 2017). Preparation of the library involved the immunoSEQ multiplex PCR assay. Entries here come from immuneACCESS through TCRdb and include only in-frame sequences with V and J called. Some clones fail to appear in such tables; in the studies checked, an unresolved V gene covers under half of the shortfall, and the cause of the remainder is unknown. In this sample the table shows 15,000 to 20,000 clones, over 75% of which occur a single time. The leading ten clones occupy 9.5% to 12% of the sample. The sequencing sample was made of CD8+ T cells sorted from blood. The origin of the receptors is a young man with rheumatoid arthritis.

V is TRBV28 and J is TRBJ1-1; possibly TRBD1 for D (5 bases). The CDR3 totals 14 residues. CDR1 is MDHEN, CDR2 SYDVKM, per germline. Trimming removed 3 bases at V and 4 bases at J, with 12 bases between. CDR3 DNA: TGTGCCAGCAGTTTGGGGGGTGCGGGCACTGAAGCTTTCTTT. It encodes CASSLGGAGTEAFF.

The rearrangement joins TRBV19 to TRBJ1-2; TRBD1 is a possible D gene (6 bases). V lost 1 base and J lost 6, with 15 bases in between. CDR3 length: 15 residues. CDR1 is LNHDA and CDR2 is SQIVND in the germline V gene (reference sequence). The CDR3 DNA is TGTGCCAGTAGTATAGTTTGGGGGGCGCATGATGGCTACACCTTC. The encoded protein is CASSIVWGAHDGYTF.

The V call is TRBV2, the J call TRBJ2-3, with 7 bases fitting TRBD2. The J segment lost 6 bases and the V segment lost 1 base, leaving 4 bases of the junction unmatched. Germline CDR1 and CDR2: SNHLY and FYNNEI. This CDR3 has 14 residues. As DNA, the CDR3 is TGTGCCAGCAGTGAAGGGGGGAGGGGCGATACGCAGTATTTT. This encodes CASSEGGRGDTQYF. The whole variable domain, remainder taken from reference TRBV2 and TRBJ2-3, is EPEVTQTPSHQVTQMGQEVILRCVPISNHLYFYWYRQILGQKVEFLVSFYNNEISEKSEIFDDQFSVERPDGSNFTLKIRSTKLEDSAMYFCASSEGGRGDTQYFGPGTRLTVL.

The chain recombines TRBV6-4 with TRBJ2-3; D is uncertain. Looked up from germline, CDR1 is MRHNA and CDR2 is SNTAGT. V was shortened by 4 bases and J by 0 bases, with 8 bases between the two germline ends. This CDR3 region has 14 residues. The CDR3 protein is CASSGEDSTDTQYF. The CDR3 DNA reads as TGTGCCAGCAGTGGGGAAGATAGCACAGATACGCAGTATTTT.

The chain recombines TRBV11-3 with TRBJ2-3; 8 bases fit TRBD2. CDR3 length: 16 amino acids. J was trimmed by 4 bases and V by 5 bases; bases with no gene match: 11. Germline V gene data show CDR1 as SGHNT and CDR2 as YENEEA. The CDR3 DNA reads as TGTGCCAGCAGCGGAAGTCTAGGACTAGCAGCAGATACGCAGTATTTT. Its protein product is CASSGSLGLAADTQYF.

The chain recombines TRBV7-8 with TRBJ1-1; D unclear. Looked up from germline, CDR1 is SGHVS and CDR2 is FQNEAQ. V lost 5 bases and J 6 bases, leaving 16 bases between the germline ends. The CDR3 contains 14 residues. The CDR3 nucleotides are TGTGCCAGCAGCGCCAACCAGGTCGCGGCTGAAGCTTTCTTT. Its translation: CASSANQVAAEAFF.

The chain joins TRBV6-5 to TRBJ2-7; D possibly corresponds to TRBD1 (6 bases). Trimming took 8 bases from V and 0 from J, leaving 14 bases between them. In germline, CDR1 is MNHEY, CDR2 SVGAGI. This CDR3 is 14 amino acids long. The CDR3 nucleotides read TGTGCCAGCCGCTTTGACAGGTCCTCCTACGAGCAGTACTTC. Amino acids: CASRFDRSSYEQYF.

In this sample, this clone turned up once. The rearrangement joins TRBV12-2 to TRBJ1-1; whether TRBD1, the table's D call, matches the DNA was not checked. TRBV12-2 is deemed a pseudogene. This CDR3 has 14 amino acids. Here the CDR3 reads CASRSRGRRGPAFF. CDR3 DNA: TGTGCAAGTCGCTCCCGAGGGAGGAGGGGGCCAGCTTTCTTT.

This chain uses TRBV7-9 with TRBJ1-2; D may be TRBD1 (5 bases). The CDR3 consists of 13 residues. The germline V and J ends were trimmed by 3 bases and 5 bases, with 10 bases remaining between them. Looked up from germline, CDR1 is SEHNR and CDR2 is FQNEAQ (reference sequence). Here the CDR3 DNA reads TGTGCCAGCAGCTTGTCGGGGGAATATGGCTACACCTTC. Encoded protein: CASSLSGEYGYTF.

The rearrangement uses TRBV7-2 and TRBJ1-2; tentatively, D is TRBD1 (6 bases). Germline V gene lookup returns CDR1 SGHTA and CDR2 FQGNSA. The CDR3 contains 13 residues. Deletions cut 3 bases from V and 4 bases from J, with 9 bases between. The CDR3 bases are TGTGCCAGCAGCTTCCGGGACATCTATGGCTACACCTTC. Translated: CASSFRDIYGYTF.